Described below is a single T cell receptor (beta chain) sequence and its context. Noted time point: after neoadjuvant nivolumab, at surgical resection. Sequenced by immunoSEQ multiplex PCR; TCRdb stores in-frame clones only, minus some. The sample carries 14,000 or so clones, nearly 70% recorded once. The CDR3 length is 14 residues. Germline loops: CDR1 GTSNPN, CDR2 SVGIG (reference sequence). V was shortened by 4 bases and J by 5 bases, with 16 bases between the two germline ends. This record comes from a study of neoadjuvant anti-PD-1 for oral cavity cancer. The TCR was taken from a person between 40 and 85 years old with oral cavity squamous cell carcinoma. The sample consisted of PBMCs, taken after nivolumab (anti-PD-1) treatment. The rearrangement uses TRBV30 and TRBJ2-3; no reliable D call. The CDR3 sequence is CAWNILQPGDTQYF. The CDR3 coding sequence is TGTGCCTGGAATATACTCCAACCGGGAGATACGCAGTATTTT.